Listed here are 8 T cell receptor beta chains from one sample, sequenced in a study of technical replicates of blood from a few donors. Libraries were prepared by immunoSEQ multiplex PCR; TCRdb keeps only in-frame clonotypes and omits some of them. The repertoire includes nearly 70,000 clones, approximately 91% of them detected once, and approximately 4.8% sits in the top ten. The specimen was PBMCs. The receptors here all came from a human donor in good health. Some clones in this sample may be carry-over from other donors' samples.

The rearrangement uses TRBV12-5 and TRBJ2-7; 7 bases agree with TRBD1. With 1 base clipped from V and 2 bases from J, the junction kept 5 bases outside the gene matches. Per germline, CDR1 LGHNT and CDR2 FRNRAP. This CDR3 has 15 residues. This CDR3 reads CASGLARTGTYEQYF. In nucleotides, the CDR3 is TGTGCTAGTGGTTTGGCACGGACAGGTACCTACGAGCAGTACTTC.

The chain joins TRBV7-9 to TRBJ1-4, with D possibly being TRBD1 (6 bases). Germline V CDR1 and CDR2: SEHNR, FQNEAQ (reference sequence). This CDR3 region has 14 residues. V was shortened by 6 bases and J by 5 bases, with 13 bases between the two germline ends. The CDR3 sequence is CASSPRQENEKLFF. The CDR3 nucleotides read TGTGCCAGCAGTCCTAGACAGGAGAATGAAAAACTGTTTTTT.

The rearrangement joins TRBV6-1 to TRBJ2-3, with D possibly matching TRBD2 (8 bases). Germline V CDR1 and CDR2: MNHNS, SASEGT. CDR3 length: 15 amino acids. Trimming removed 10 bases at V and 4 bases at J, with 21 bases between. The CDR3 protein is CATIRGVSGADTQYF. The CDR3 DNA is TGTGCCACCATCAGGGGGGTTAGCGGGGCAGATACGCAGTATTTT.

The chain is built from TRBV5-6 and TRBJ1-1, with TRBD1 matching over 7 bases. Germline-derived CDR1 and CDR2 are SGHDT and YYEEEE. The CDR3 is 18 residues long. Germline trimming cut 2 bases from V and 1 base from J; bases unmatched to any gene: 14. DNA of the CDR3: TGTGCCAGCAGCTTCACGGGAGGGGGCCCAAGGGAGAACACTGAAGCTTTCTTT. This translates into CASSFTGGGPRENTEAFF. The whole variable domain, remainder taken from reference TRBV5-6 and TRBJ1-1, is DAGVTQSPTHLIKTRGQQVTLRCSPKSGHDTVSWYQQALGQGPQFIFQYYEEEERQRGNFPDRFSGHQFPNYSSELNVNALLLGDSALYLCASSFTGGGPRENTEAFFGQGTRLTVV.

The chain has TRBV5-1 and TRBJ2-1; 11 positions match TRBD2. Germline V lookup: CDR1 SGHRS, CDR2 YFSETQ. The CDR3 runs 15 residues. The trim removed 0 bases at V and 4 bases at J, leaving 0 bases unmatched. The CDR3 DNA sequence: TGCGCCAGCAGCTTGGGACTAGCGGGGTACAATGAGCAGTTCTTC. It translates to CASSLGLAGYNEQFF.

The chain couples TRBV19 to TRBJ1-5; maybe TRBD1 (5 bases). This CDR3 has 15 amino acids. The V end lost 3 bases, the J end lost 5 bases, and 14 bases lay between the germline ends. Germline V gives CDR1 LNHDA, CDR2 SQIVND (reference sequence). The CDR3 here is CASSMGGAIDQPQHF. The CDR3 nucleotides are TGTGCCAGTAGTATGGGAGGGGCTATTGATCAGCCCCAGCATTTT.

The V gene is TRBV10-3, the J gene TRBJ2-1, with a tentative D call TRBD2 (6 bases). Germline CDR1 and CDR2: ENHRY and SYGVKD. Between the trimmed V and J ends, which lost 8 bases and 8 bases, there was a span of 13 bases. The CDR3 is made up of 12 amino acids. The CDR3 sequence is CAIGGRWDEQFF. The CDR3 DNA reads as TGTGCCATCGGGGGGAGGTGGGATGAGCAGTTCTTC.

The CDR3 sequence: CASSGAGGLTEQFF. The CDR3 DNA follows: TGTGCCAGCAGCGGAGCGGGGGGGCTCACTGAGCAGTTCTTC. This chain connects TRBV7-2 to TRBJ2-1; TRBD2 agrees at 10 bases. There are 14 residues in the CDR3. After removal of 5 bases from V and 9 bases from J, the junction contained 7 bases not matched to a gene. CDR1 and CDR2 from the germline V gene are SGHTA and FQGNSA.